This note documents a single T cell receptor (beta chain) sequence. Its specificity is not known. In the PCR, 60 Vbeta and 13 Jbeta primers were used. Clones were read by immunoSEQ multiplex PCR, and TCRdb kept only the in-frame ones, dropping some. The sample consists of 130,000 to 150,000 clones, approximately 83% of them appearing once. The entry originates in a study of cytomegalovirus exposure and HLA in healthy donors. Study results and caveats: Under in vitro conditions, three CMV-associated chains were confirmed as specific for CMV antigens.

The CDR3 runs 17 residues. Germline values: CDR1 MGHRA, CDR2 YSYEKL. With 1 base clipped from V and 5 bases from J, the junction kept 8 bases outside the gene matches. Sequencing was performed on PBMCs. This clonotype was sampled from a man in his forties in good health and CMV-seropositive. This rearrangement joins TRBV4-1 to TRBJ2-1; 10 bases match TRBD2. The CDR3 DNA reads as TGCGCCAGCAGCCAAGTCCCTAGCGGGAGTTTTAACAATGAGCAGTTCTTC. This codes for CASSQVPSGSFNNEQFF.